The clone carrying this TCR beta chain was seen only once. As yet, its antigen is unknown. Losses at the gene ends were 5 bases for V and 8 bases for J; bases not matched to a gene: 15. This CDR3 contains 16 residues. The germline V gene has CDR1 MNHEY and CDR2 SMNVEV (reference sequence). This table comes from immunoSEQ multiplex PCR, and its TCRdb copy is limited to in-frame clones, with some not included. Of fewer than 120,000 clones listed, about nine tenths were seen once; the top ten hold over 1.5%. The sample is drawn from a study of T cell responses to AZD1222 COVID-19 vaccine. Findings and caveats of the study: In all cases, repertoires were sampled only after the peak T cell response. Unmutated variant regions are reportedly targeted by nearly half of spike-specific TCRs. Seropositivity was recorded at baseline in only a handful of AZD1222 recipients. Most donors were white British, females outnumbered males, and clonal diversity was possibly underestimated.

The chain is built from TRBV27 and TRBJ1-5, with 7 positions matching TRBD1. The specimen comprised peripheral blood, sampled on day 0 of AZD1222 vaccination. The sequence was collected from an adult in good health. CDR3 nucleotide sequence: TGTGCCAGCAGTCGACTCCCGGGACAGACCATAGAGCCCCAGCATTTT. Residues: CASSRLPGQTIEPQHF.